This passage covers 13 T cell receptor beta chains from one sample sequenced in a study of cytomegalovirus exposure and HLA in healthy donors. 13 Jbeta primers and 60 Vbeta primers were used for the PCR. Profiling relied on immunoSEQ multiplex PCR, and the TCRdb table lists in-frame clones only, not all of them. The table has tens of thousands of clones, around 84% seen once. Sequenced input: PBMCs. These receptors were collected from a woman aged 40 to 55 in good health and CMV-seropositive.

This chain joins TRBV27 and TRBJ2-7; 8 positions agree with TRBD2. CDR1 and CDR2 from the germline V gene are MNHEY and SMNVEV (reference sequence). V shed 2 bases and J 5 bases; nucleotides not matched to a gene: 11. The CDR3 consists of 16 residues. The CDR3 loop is CASSLTPGLVFHEQYF. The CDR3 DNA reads TGTGCCAGCAGTTTAACCCCGGGACTAGTTTTTCACGAGCAGTACTTC.

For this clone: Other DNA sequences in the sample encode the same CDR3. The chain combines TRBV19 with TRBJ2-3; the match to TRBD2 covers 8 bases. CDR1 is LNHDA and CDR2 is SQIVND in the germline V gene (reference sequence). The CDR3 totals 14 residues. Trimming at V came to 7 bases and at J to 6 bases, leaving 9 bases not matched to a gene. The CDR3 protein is CASTPGTGGDTQYF. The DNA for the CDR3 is TGTGCCAGTACCCCCGGGACGGGGGGGGATACGCAGTATTTT.

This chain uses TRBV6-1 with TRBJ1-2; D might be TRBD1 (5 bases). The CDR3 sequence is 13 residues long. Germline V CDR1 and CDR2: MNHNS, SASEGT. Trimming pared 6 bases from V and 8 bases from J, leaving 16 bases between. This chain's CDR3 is CASRMGQEGGYTF. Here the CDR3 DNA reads TGTGCCAGCAGGATGGGGCAGGAGGGGGGCTACACCTTC.

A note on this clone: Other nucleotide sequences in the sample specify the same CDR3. The CDR3 here is CASSVRLELDEQFF. CDR3 DNA: TGTGCCAGCAGCGTAAGGCTAGAGCTGGATGAGCAGTTCTTC. V and J are TRBV9 and TRBJ2-1, with D unclear. Germline CDR1 and CDR2: SGDLS and YYNGEE. The CDR3 runs 14 residues. Trimming removed 1 base from V and 8 bases from J, with 13 bases in between.

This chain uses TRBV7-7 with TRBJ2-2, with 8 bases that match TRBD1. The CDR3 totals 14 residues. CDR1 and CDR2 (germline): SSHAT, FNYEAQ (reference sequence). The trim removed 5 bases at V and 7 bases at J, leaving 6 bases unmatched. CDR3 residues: CASSPRGLNGELFF. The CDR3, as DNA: TGTGCCAGCAGCCCCAGGGGGCTGAACGGGGAGCTGTTTTTT.

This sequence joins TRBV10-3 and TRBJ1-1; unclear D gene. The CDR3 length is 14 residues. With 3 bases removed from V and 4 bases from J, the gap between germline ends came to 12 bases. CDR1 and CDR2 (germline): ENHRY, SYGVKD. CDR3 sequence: CAISEQTRGTEAFF. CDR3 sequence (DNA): TGTGCCATCAGTGAACAAACTCGGGGCACTGAAGCTTTCTTT.

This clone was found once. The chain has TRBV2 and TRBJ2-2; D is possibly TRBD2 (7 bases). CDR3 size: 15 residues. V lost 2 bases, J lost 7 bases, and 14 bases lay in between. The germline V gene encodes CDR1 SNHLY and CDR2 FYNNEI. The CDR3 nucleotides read TGTGCCAGCAGTGAAAGGCCGGGGGGCGGCGGGGAGCTGTTTTTT. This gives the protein CASSERPGGGGELFF.

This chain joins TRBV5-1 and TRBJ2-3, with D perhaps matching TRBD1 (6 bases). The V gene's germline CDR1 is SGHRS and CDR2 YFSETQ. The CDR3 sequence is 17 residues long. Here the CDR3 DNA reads TGCTCCGAGTCTATGGGGAAGGAAGGGGGACGTATAGATACGCAGTATTTT. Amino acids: CSESMGKEGGRIDTQYF.

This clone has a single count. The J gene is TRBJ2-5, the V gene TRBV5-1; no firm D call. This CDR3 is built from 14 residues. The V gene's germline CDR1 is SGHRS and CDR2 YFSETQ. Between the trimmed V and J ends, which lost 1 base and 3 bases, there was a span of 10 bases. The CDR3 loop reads CASSLSTRKETQYF. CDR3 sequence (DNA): TGCGCCAGCAGCTTGAGTACGAGAAAAGAGACCCAGTACTTC.

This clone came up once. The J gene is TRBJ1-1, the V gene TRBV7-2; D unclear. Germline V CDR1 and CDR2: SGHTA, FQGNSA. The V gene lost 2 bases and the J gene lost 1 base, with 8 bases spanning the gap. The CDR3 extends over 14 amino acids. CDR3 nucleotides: TGTGCCAGCAGCTTATTAAATAAGAACACTGAAGCTTTCTTT. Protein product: CASSLLNKNTEAFF.

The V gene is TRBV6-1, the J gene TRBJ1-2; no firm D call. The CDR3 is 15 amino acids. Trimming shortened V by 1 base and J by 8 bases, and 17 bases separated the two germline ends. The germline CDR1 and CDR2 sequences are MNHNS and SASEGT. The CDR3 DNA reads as TGTGCCAGCAGTGAAGACCGGTGGACTTCGTCGGGCTACACCTTC. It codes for CASSEDRWTSSGYTF.

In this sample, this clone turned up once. The CDR3 coding sequence is TGCGCCAGCAGCCAAGCGAGCTCCTACGAGCAGTACTTC. This sequence encodes CASSQASSYEQYF. The rearrangement uses TRBV4-1 and TRBJ2-7; D remains unclear. Germline V gene data show CDR1 as MGHRA and CDR2 as YSYEKL. V was shortened by 1 base and J by 0 bases, with 4 bases between the two germline ends. The length of the CDR3 is 13 residues.

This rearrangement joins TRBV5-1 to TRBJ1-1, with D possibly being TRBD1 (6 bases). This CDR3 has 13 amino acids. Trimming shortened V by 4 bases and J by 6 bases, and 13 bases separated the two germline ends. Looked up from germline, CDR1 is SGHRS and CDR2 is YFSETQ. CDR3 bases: TGCGCCAGCAGCATGGCAGGGGAACCTGAAGCTTTCTTT. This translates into CASSMAGEPEAFF.